These 8 T cell receptor beta chains originate from one sample sequenced in a study of OX40 agonist ivuxolimab in advanced cancers. Profiled with immunoSEQ multiplex PCR; TCRdb holds only in-frame clones, not every one. The repertoire holds tens of thousands of clones, about 93% seen once, with about 0.87% in the top ten. Sequencing was performed on CD4+ or CD8+ T cells sorted from blood, taken in a trial of the OX40 agonist ivuxolimab. Source of these receptors: an adult with an advanced solid tumor such as melanoma, head and neck, liver or kidney cancer.

This clone came up a few times. This sequence joins TRBV19 and TRBJ2-4; possible D gene TRBD1, 8 bases. The germline V and J ends were trimmed by 3 bases and 9 bases, with 15 bases remaining between them. The CDR3 sequence is 14 residues long. CDR1 LNHDA and CDR2 SQIVND come from the germline V gene (reference sequence). The DNA of the CDR3 is TGTGCCAGTAGTATTGACAGGGGAGGGACCATTCAGTACTTC. It encodes CASSIDRGGTIQYF.

Concerning this clone itself: A junction end diverges from the germline sequence, so it may reflect a read error. This chain uses TRBV10-2 with TRBJ2-7, with 11 bases matching TRBD2. This CDR3 has 16 amino acids. Per the germline V gene, CDR1 is WSHSY and CDR2 is SAAADI. CDR3 sequence reads: CASSDLAGGLSHEQYF. In DNA, the CDR3 is TGCGCCAGCAGCGACCTAGCGGGAGGCCTCTCCCACGAGCAGTACTTC.

V usage is TRBV10-3 and J usage is TRBJ1-1; 8 positions match TRBD1. With V trimmed by 7 bases and J by 3 bases, 7 bases remained unmatched. Germline loops: CDR1 ENHRY, CDR2 SYGVKD. This CDR3 contains 14 residues. DNA for the CDR3: TGTGCCATCACTCGACAGGGGTGGGACACTGAAGCTTTCTTT. As protein: CAITRQGWDTEAFF.

The V gene is TRBV7-9, the J gene TRBJ2-7; D remains ambiguous. Trimming stripped 5 bases from V and 7 bases from J, with 9 bases between. The CDR3 is 11 amino acids. CDR1 is SEHNR, CDR2 FQNEAQ, per germline (reference sequence). CDR3 nucleotide sequence: TGTGCCAGCAGCGTGCAGGAGGAGCAGTACTTC. Protein: CASSVQEEQYF.

The rearrangement joins TRBV9 to TRBJ2-1, with D possibly TRBD2 on 6 matching bases. Germline CDR1 and CDR2: SGDLS and YYNGEE. The CDR3 loop spans 16 amino acids. V lost 0 bases, J lost 6 bases, and 16 bases lay in between. The CDR3 reads CASSVDPSVNSNEQFF. The DNA of the CDR3 is TGTGCCAGCAGCGTAGATCCTAGCGTCAACTCCAATGAGCAGTTCTTC.

V usage is TRBV7-3 and J usage is TRBJ1-5; D ambiguous. From germline, CDR1 is SGHTA and CDR2 FQGTGA. V was pared by 1 base and J by 0 bases, with 10 bases between. The CDR3 extends over 16 amino acids. The CDR3 DNA reads as TGTGCCAGCAGCTTAAATGTTGCGGATAGCAATCAGCCCCAGCATTTT. This codes for CASSLNVADSNQPQHF.

This sequence joins TRBV15 and TRBJ2-7, with 7 bases fitting TRBD2. Germline V lookup: CDR1 LNHNV, CDR2 YYDKDF (reference sequence). With V trimmed by 8 bases and J by 0 bases, 4 bases remained unmatched. This CDR3 spans 13 amino acids. The CDR3 here is CATGRDYSYEQYF. The CDR3 DNA sequence: TGTGCCACCGGCCGGGACTACTCCTACGAGCAGTACTTC.

The chain links TRBV10-3 to TRBJ2-1; tentative D call: TRBD1 (7 bases). There are 17 residues in the CDR3. Germline V gene sequence: CDR1 ENHRY, CDR2 SYGVKD. Trimming removed 0 bases from V and 7 bases from J, with 19 bases in between. CDR3 nucleotides: TGTGCCATCAGTGAGTCGAAGAGGCAGGGGGGAGAAAATGAGCAGTTCTTC. Its translation: CAISESKRQGGENEQFF.